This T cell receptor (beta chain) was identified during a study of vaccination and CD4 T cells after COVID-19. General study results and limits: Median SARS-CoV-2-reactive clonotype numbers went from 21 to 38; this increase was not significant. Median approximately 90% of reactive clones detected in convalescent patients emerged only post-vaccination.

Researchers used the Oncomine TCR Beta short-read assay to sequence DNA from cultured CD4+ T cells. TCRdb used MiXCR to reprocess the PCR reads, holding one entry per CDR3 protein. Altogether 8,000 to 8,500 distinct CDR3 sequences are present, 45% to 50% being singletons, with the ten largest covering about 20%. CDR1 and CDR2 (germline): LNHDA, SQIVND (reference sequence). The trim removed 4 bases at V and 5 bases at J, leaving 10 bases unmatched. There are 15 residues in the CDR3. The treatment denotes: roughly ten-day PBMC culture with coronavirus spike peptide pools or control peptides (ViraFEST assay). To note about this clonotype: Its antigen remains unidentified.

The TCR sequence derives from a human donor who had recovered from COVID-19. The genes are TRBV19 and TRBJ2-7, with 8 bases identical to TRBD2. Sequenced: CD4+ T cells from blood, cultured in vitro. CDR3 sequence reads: CASSTPSGSIHEQYF. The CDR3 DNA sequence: TGTGCCAGTAGTACTCCCAGCGGGAGTATCCACGAGCAGTACTTC. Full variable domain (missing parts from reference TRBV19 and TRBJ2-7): DGGITQSPKYLFRKEGQNVTLSCEQNLNHDAMYWYRQDPGQGLRLIYYSQIVNDFQKGDIAEGYSVSREKKESFPLTVTSAQKNPTAFYLCASSTPSGSIHEQYFGPGTRLTVT.